This T cell receptor beta chain was identified in a study of T cell responses to AZD1222 COVID-19 vaccine. Findings and caveats of the study: It was only 6 or 7 AZD1222 recipients who were seropositive at baseline.

A word on this clone: Its matching antigen is unknown.

The CDR3 consists of 16 residues. Germline-derived CDR1 and CDR2 are MDHEN and SYDVKM. V was pared by 6 bases and J by 2 bases, with 9 bases of the junction left unmatched. Repertoires were generated with immunoSEQ multiplex PCR, while TCRdb's copy carries only in-frame clones and drops some. This table holds about 150,000 clones, over 80% found once. The specimen comprised peripheral blood, sampled 28 days after the second AZD1222 dose. This sequence originates from an adult who received the AZD1222 COVID-19 vaccine. The V call is TRBV28, the J call TRBJ2-3; TRBD1 agrees at 9 bases. CDR3 residues: CASRPTGTGYTDTQYF. The DNA for the CDR3 is TGTGCCAGCAGACCAACCGGGACAGGGTACACAGATACGCAGTATTTT.